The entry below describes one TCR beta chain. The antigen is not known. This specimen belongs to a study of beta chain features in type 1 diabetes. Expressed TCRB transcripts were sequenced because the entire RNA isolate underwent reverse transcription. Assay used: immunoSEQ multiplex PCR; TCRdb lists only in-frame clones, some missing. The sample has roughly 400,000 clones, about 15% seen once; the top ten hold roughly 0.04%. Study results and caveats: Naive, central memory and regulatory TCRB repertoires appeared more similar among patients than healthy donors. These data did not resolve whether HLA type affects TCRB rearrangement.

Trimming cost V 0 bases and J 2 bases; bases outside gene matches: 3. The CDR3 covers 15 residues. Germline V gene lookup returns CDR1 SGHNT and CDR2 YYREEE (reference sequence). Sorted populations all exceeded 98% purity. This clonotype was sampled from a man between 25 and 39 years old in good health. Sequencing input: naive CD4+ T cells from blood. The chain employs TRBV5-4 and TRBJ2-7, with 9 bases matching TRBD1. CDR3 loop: CASSLGGQGTYEQYF. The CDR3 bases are TGTGCCAGCAGCTTGGGAGGACAGGGGACCTACGAGCAGTACTTC. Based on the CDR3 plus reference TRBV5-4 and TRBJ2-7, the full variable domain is ETGVTQSPTHLIKTRGQQVTLRCSSQSGHNTVSWYQQALGQGPQFIFQYYREEENGRGNFPPRFSGLQFPNYSSELNVNALELDDSALYLCASSLGGQGTYEQYFGPGTRLTVT.